This T cell receptor (beta chain) was documented in a study of blood T cells in healthy people across ages. Looking at the study overall: About one barcoded beta molecule per two T cells came from capture by template switching.

Broader study findings: There was a strong correlation between TCR beta diversity and naive T cell percentage.

The use of a sample-barcoded 5' primer and a J-beta primer mix characterized a second PCR of roughly 6 to 11 cycles. TCRdb redid the calling of the 5' RACE reads with MiXCR, one entry per CDR3 protein. The table shows roughly 930,000 distinct CDR3 sequences, with around 46% occurring only once. Researchers collected around 11 milliliters of peripheral blood from every single donor. This clonotype has only a few counts. The antigen is not known. The V gene's germline CDR1 is LGHNA and CDR2 YSLEER. CDR3 length equals 15 residues. The ends were cut back, 3 bases at V and 2 bases at J, with 10 bases in the middle.

The receptor's source is a man younger than 40 in good health. Sample: blood. The chain links TRBV4-3 to TRBJ1-4, with D perhaps TRBD1 (6 bases). CDR3 in amino acids: CASSHTGKTNEKLFF. CDR3 DNA sequence: TGCGCCAGCAGCCACACAGGGAAGACTAATGAAAAACTGTTTTTT.